A selection of T cell receptor beta chains follows, all from one sample in a study of blood T cell repertoires in COVID-19. The method was immunoSEQ multiplex PCR; TCRdb's version includes in-frame clones alone and lacks a portion of them. In the table there are 150,000 or so clones, around 81% of which are singletons. Specimen: peripheral blood. These receptors all come from a human donor in a cohort sampled during active COVID-19. The CDR3 runs from the conserved cysteine through the conserved F or W. A D gene is named only where the DNA matches it firmly. Size tells how often a clone was seen (once, few, many) or the class of an expanded clone, and some rows leave it out.

j_gene | v_gene | abundance | d_gene | CDR3aa | CDR3nt
TRBJ2-7 | TRBV29-1 | NA | NA | CSARQSYEQYF | TGCAGCGCCCGACAGTCCTACGAGCAGTACTTC
TRBJ2-4 | TRBV15 | NA | TRBD2 | CATSRGTSGSDFIQYF | TGTGCCACCAGCAGGGGTACTAGCGGGAGTGACTTCATTCAGTACTTC
TRBJ2-3 | TRBV18 | NA | TRBD1 | CASSPPGQGLTDTQYF | TGTGCCAGCTCACCACCGGGACAGGGACTTACAGATACGCAGTATTTT
TRBJ1-2 | TRBV5-5 | NA | TRBD1 | CASSSTTGVKSGYTF | TGTGCCAGCAGCTCGACGACAGGGGTTAAAAGCGGCTACACCTTC
TRBJ1-2 | TRBV5-1 | NA | NA | CASSLVAGGTNYGYTF | TGCGCCAGCAGCTTGGTGGCAGGAGGGACTAACTATGGCTACACCTTC
TRBJ1-1 | TRBV2 | NA | TRBD1 | CASSGDRGMSTEAFF | TGTGCCAGCAGTGGGGACAGGGGGATGTCCACTGAAGCTTTCTTT
TRBJ2-7 | TRBV30 | NA | NA | CAWNSSSEGYYEQYF | TGTGCCTGGAACTCCTCCTCCGAGGGATACTACGAGCAGTACTTC
TRBJ2-3 | TRBV4-2 | NA | TRBD1 | CASSPGQGTDTQYF | TGTGCCAGCAGCCCCGGACAGGGCACAGATACGCAGTATTTT
TRBJ1-1 | TRBV6-6 | few | TRBD1 | CASSFNRQGMDTEAFF | TGTGCCAGCAGTTTCAACCGACAGGGGATGGACACTGAAGCTTTCTTT
TRBJ2-7 | TRBV5-1 | NA | NA | CASSLVGGTYEQYF | TGCGCCAGCAGCTTGGTCGGGGGAACCTACGAGCAGTACTTC
TRBJ2-1 | TRBV19 | NA | TRBD2 | CASSRRSGRIYNEQFF | TGTGCCAGTAGTAGGCGGAGCGGGAGAATCTACAATGAGCAGTTCTTC
TRBJ1-5 | TRBV9 | once | NA | CASSVGINQPQHF | TGTGCCAGCAGCGTAGGTATCAATCAGCCCCAGCATTTT
TRBJ2-5 | TRBV19 | NA | NA | CASSVFHEAQETQYF | TGTGCCAGTAGTGTCTTTCACGAGGCCCAAGAGACCCAGTACTTC
TRBJ1-2 | TRBV7-9 | NA | NA | CASGTAGGYTF | TGTGCCTCGGGAACGGCGGGGGGCTACACCTTC